This paragraph reports one T cell receptor (beta chain). This record belongs to a study of blood T cell repertoires in COVID-19. Across the whole study: The United States, Italy and Spain provided the acute and convalescent COVID-19 samples. PBMCs, B-cell-depleted T cells, or T cells provided the cDNA or gDNA that made up the material.

Per the original methods: Amplified reference gene primers provided the basis for estimating nucleated cell counts. Only in-frame clones appear in the TCRdb table, and some are missing; sequencing was by immunoSEQ multiplex PCR. The V and J calls and clone size come from that table; D and trimming were worked out from the DNA. The data show 110,000 or so clones, 60% to 85% seen once. The CDR3 is made up of 12 amino acids. V was pared by 2 bases and J by 9 bases, with 5 bases between. Looked up from germline, CDR1 is MDHEN and CDR2 is SYDVKM. This sequence joins TRBV28 and TRBJ1-6, with D unresolved. What was sequenced was peripheral blood. The TCR sequence derives from a man between 65 and 85 years old with acute or convalescent COVID-19. For the CDR3, the DNA is TGTGCCAGCAGTTTAGAGCTTTCACCCCTCCACTTT. Translating gives CASSLELSPLHF.